This TCR beta chain was recorded in a study of shared clonotypes between healthy human individuals. The overall study: The composition of the donors was a couple of women and a few men aged 18 to 49.

Germline CDR1 is SGHTA and CDR2 is FQGNSA. CDR3 size: 15 residues. With V trimmed by 3 bases and J by 3 bases, 6 bases remained unmatched. TCRdb's table, derived via immunoSEQ multiplex PCR, lists solely in-frame clones and lacks some. The data contain 2 million to 2.5 million clones, roughly 93% of them singletons. The clonotype was recovered from a young man in good health. Some clones in this sample may be carry-over from other donors' samples. This chain uses TRBV7-2 with TRBJ2-3; 7 bases match TRBD1. The sample taken for sequencing was naive CD4+ T cells from PBMCs. Subset here: CD45RA+ positively selected. The DNA for the CDR3 is TGTGCCAGCAGCTTTACAGGGGTATTTACAGATACGCAGTATTTT. Translating gives CASSFTGVFTDTQYF.